This T cell receptor (beta chain) was retrieved from a study of prognosis after radiotherapy for stage I lung cancer. Study conclusions and caveats: There was no determination made of whether the expanded TCR clones were tumor-specific. Unique TCR clones declined after stereotactic body radiation therapy, from a median 10,088 to 6,861. The study found lower Shannon entropy after stereotactic body radiation therapy in patients who developed distant metastases.

The CDR3 totals 15 residues. Trimming took 3 bases from V and 12 from J; bases not matched to a gene: 11. Germline-derived CDR1 and CDR2 are MGHRA and YSYEKL. Researchers used two-round multiplex PCR to amplify TCR beta CDR3 starting from genomic DNA. The first PCR round targeted every TRBV and TRBJ gene with specific primers. TCRdb analysed the multiplex PCR reads with MiXCR anew, one entry per CDR3 protein. The sample yields roughly 13,000 distinct CDR3 sequences, around a third seen once. At least ten counts were recorded for this clonotype. Its antigen is not known. The specimen comprised PBMCs, sampled before or after stereotactic body radiation therapy (not recorded which). The sequence was obtained from a donor older than 45 with non-small cell lung cancer. The genes are TRBV4-1 and TRBJ2-3; 11 bases match TRBD2. As DNA, the CDR3 is TGCGCCAGCAGCCAGGACCCTAGCGGGAGGAGTGTTCAGTATTTT. This encodes CASSQDPSGRSVQYF.